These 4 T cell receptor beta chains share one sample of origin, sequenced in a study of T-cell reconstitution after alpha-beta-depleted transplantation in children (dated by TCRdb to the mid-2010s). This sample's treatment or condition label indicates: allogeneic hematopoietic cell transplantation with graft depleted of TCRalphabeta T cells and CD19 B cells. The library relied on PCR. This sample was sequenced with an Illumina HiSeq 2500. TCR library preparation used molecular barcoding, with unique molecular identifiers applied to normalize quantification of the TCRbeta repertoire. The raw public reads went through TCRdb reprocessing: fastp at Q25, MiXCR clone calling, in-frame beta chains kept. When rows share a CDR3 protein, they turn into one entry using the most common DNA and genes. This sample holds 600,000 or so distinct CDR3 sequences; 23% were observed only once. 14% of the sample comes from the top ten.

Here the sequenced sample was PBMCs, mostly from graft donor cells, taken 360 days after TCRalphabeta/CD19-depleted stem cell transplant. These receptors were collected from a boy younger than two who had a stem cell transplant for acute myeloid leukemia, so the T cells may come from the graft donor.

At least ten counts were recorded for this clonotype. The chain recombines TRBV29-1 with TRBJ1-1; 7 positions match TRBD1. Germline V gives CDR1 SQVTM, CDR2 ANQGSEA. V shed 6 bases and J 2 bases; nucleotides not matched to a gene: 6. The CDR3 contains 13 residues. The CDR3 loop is CSVHRGPNTEAFF. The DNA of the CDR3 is TGCAGCGTGCACAGGGGCCCTAACACTGAAGCTTTCTTT.

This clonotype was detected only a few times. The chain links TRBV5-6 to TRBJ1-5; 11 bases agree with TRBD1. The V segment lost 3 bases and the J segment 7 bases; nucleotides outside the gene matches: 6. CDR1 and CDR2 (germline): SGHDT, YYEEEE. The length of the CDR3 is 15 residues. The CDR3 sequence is CASSYGTGGSQPQHF. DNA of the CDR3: TGTGCCAGCAGCTATGGGACAGGGGGGTCACAGCCCCAGCATTTT.

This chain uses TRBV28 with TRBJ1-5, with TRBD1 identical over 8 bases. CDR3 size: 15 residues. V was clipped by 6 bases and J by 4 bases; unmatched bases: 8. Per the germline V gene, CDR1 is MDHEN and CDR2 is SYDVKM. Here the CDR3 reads CASRSTDRGNQPQHF. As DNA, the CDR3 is TGTGCCAGCAGATCGACAGACAGGGGAAATCAGCCCCAGCATTTT. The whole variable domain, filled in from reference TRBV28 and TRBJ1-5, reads DVKVTQSSRYLVKRTGEKVFLECVQDMDHENMFWYRQDPGLGLRLIYFSYDVKMKEKGDIPEGYSVSREKKERFSLILESASTNQTSMYLCASRSTDRGNQPQHFGDGTRLSIL.

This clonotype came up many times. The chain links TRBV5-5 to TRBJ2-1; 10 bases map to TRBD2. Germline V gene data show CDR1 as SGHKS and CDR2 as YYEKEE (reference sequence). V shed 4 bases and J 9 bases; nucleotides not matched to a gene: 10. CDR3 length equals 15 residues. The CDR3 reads CASSPDRGLASEQFF. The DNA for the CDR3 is TGTGCCAGCAGCCCAGACAGGGGACTAGCGTCTGAGCAGTTCTTC.